This passage covers 15 T cell receptor beta chains from one sample sequenced in a study of blood T cell repertoires in COVID-19. The protocol was immunoSEQ multiplex PCR, while the TCRdb copy is restricted to in-frame clones and leaves out a portion. This repertoire shows fewer than 450,000 clones, 88% found once; its top ten account for 2% to 2.5%. Sequencing input: PBMCs or T cells enriched from blood (not recorded which). The receptors were gathered from a woman aged 40-49 years with acute COVID-19.

The genes are TRBV29-1 and TRBJ2-2, with 10 positions matching TRBD1. The V gene end was trimmed by 7 bases and the J gene end by 5 bases; junction bases not matched to a gene: 10. The germline gives CDR1 SQVTM, CDR2 ANQGSEA. CDR3 length: 15 residues. The CDR3 coding sequence is TGCAGCGCAACTCCGGGACAGGGGAGAACCGGGGAGCTGTTTTTT. It specifies CSATPGQGRTGELFF.

The gene calls are TRBV27 and TRBJ2-1, with 9 bases matching TRBD2. This CDR3 has 17 amino acids. Germline-derived CDR1 and CDR2 are MNHEY and SMNVEV (reference sequence). V was clipped by 2 bases and J by 8 bases; unmatched bases: 13. The CDR3 DNA is TGTGCCAGCAGTTTACTCGGGCGGGGGGGCCTTACTTATGAGCAGTTCTTC. Translating gives CASSLLGRGGLTYEQFF.

This clone came up a few times. This chain uses TRBV5-1 with TRBJ2-5; the match to TRBD2 covers 11 bases. Trimming cost V 3 bases and J 5 bases; bases outside gene matches: 6. CDR1 and CDR2 (germline): SGHRS, YFSETQ. The CDR3 runs to 15 residues. The CDR3 DNA reads TGCGCCAGCAGCTATAGCGGGGGGGCCTCGGAGACCCAGTACTTC. Translating it yields CASSYSGGASETQYF.

The chain is built from TRBV19 and TRBJ1-4, with a weak D call TRBD1 (6 bases). CDR1 is LNHDA and CDR2 is SQIVND in the germline V gene (reference sequence). The CDR3 totals 16 residues. Trimming shortened V by 3 bases and J by 0 bases, and 11 bases separated the two germline ends. This CDR3 reads CASSMDSAATNEKLFF. CDR3 sequence (DNA): TGTGCCAGTAGTATGGACAGTGCTGCAACTAATGAAAAACTGTTTTTT.

This chain uses TRBV19 with TRBJ1-2; D unresolved. V shed 3 bases and J shed 8 bases, with 19 bases lying between them. The CDR3 totals 15 residues. Germline V lookup: CDR1 LNHDA, CDR2 SQIVND (reference sequence). The CDR3 coding sequence is TGTGCCAGTAGTATGGGTCTGGAACGCTTCGGGGGCTACACCTTC. Translation gives CASSMGLERFGGYTF.

This clone was counted between two and nine times. The V gene is TRBV6-5, the J gene TRBJ1-1; weak D call: TRBD1 (6 bases). V was cut by 5 bases and J by 1 base, with 14 bases left in between. The CDR3 contains 15 residues. Germline lookup yields CDR1 MNHEY and CDR2 SVGAGI. CDR3 region: CASSRSQGRNTEAFF. The CDR3, as DNA: TGTGCCAGCAGTAGGTCACAGGGACGGAACACTGAAGCTTTCTTT.

This rearrangement joins TRBV7-2 to TRBJ1-2; D possibly corresponds to TRBD1 (6 bases). V was pared by 5 bases and J by 3 bases, with 10 bases between. This CDR3 has 13 residues. The V gene's germline CDR1 is SGHTA and CDR2 FQGNSA. DNA for the CDR3: TGTGCCAGCAGCGTAAGGACAGACTATGGCTACACCTTC. This sequence encodes CASSVRTDYGYTF.

The V call is TRBV2, the J call TRBJ1-4; D is ambiguous. CDR1 and CDR2 from the germline V gene are SNHLY and FYNNEI. This CDR3 contains 13 residues. Trimming removed 1 base from V and 4 bases from J, with 4 bases in between. In DNA, the CDR3 is TGTGCCAGCAGTGAAGTCCGTAATGAAAAACTGTTTTTT. Its protein product is CASSEVRNEKLFF.

The DNA for the CDR3 is TGTGCCTGGACCGTAGGGGGAATCGCCGGGGAGCTGTTTTTT. It codes for CAWTVGGIAGELFF. The gene calls are TRBV30 and TRBJ2-2; D possibly corresponds to TRBD1 (6 bases). Germline CDR1 is GTSNPN and CDR2 is SVGIG (reference sequence). The CDR3 is 14 amino acids. V gave up 4 bases and J gave up 6 bases, with 15 bases separating them.

The rearrangement uses TRBV29-1 and TRBJ1-2; D is possibly TRBD1 (6 bases). V was shortened by 3 bases and J by 4 bases, with 12 bases between the two germline ends. The CDR3 runs 13 residues. Germline V gene sequence: CDR1 SQVTM, CDR2 ANQGSEA. In nucleotides, the CDR3 is TGCAGCGTTGAGAACACAGGGCCCTATGGCTACACCTTC. Residues: CSVENTGPYGYTF. The variable domain in full, with the rest retrieved from reference TRBV29-1 and TRBJ1-2, is SAVISQKPSRDICQRGTSLTIQCQVDSQVTMMFWYRQQPGQSLTLIATANQGSEATYESGFVIDKFPISRPNLTFSTLTVSNMSPEDSSIYLCSVENTGPYGYTFGSGTRLTVV.

The chain employs TRBV5-1 and TRBJ2-1; 10 bases agree with TRBD1. The CDR3 covers 15 residues. Germline-derived CDR1 and CDR2 are SGHRS and YFSETQ. Trimming removed 4 bases from V and 5 bases from J; junction bases left unmatched: 6. The CDR3 here is CASSTGTGVNNEQFF. The DNA for the CDR3 is TGCGCCAGCAGCACCGGGACAGGGGTCAACAATGAGCAGTTCTTC.

The rearrangement joins TRBV30 to TRBJ2-1, with TRBD1 as a possible D gene (6 bases). Looked up from germline, CDR1 is GTSNPN and CDR2 is SVGIG (reference sequence). There are 17 residues in the CDR3. The germline V and J ends were trimmed by 3 bases and 7 bases, with 25 bases remaining between them. This chain's CDR3 is CAWSGIGQPNVVNEQFF. The CDR3 bases are TGTGCCTGGAGCGGGATCGGACAGCCAAACGTCGTGAATGAGCAGTTCTTC. Variable domain in full (rest from reference TRBV30 and TRBJ2-1): SQTIHQWPATLVQPVGSPLSLECTVEGTSNPNLYWYRQAAGRGLQLLFYSVGIGQISSEVPQNLSASRPQDRQFILSSKKLLLSDSGFYLCAWSGIGQPNVVNEQFFGPGTRLTVL.

The CDR3 loop reads CASRAYGAVPGEGTDTQYF. DNA for the CDR3: TGTGCCAGCAGAGCTTATGGGGCGGTACCGGGGGAGGGCACAGATACGCAGTATTTT. The J gene is TRBJ2-3, the V gene TRBV7-9; D possibly corresponds to TRBD2 (6 bases). This CDR3 has 19 residues. CDR1 and CDR2 from the germline V gene are SEHNR and FQNEAQ (reference sequence). V shed 6 bases and J shed 1 base, with 26 bases lying between them.

The chain carries TRBV2 and TRBJ1-4; 8 positions match TRBD1. The trim removed 6 bases at V and 7 bases at J, leaving 4 bases unmatched. CDR3 size: 13 residues. Germline V lookup: CDR1 SNHLY, CDR2 FYNNEI. CDR3 residues: CASRGQGSEKLFF. In DNA form, the CDR3 reads TGTGCCAGCAGAGGACAGGGAAGTGAAAAACTGTTTTTT.

The chain uses TRBV5-4 and TRBJ1-5, with 8 nucleotides matching TRBD1. This CDR3 spans 14 amino acids. In germline, CDR1 is SGHNT, CDR2 YYREEE (reference sequence). V lost 4 bases to trimming and J lost 3 bases; unmatched junction nucleotides: 3. CDR3 sequence reads: CASSTGGDNQPQHF. The CDR3 DNA sequence: TGTGCCAGCAGCACAGGGGGGGACAATCAGCCCCAGCATTTT.